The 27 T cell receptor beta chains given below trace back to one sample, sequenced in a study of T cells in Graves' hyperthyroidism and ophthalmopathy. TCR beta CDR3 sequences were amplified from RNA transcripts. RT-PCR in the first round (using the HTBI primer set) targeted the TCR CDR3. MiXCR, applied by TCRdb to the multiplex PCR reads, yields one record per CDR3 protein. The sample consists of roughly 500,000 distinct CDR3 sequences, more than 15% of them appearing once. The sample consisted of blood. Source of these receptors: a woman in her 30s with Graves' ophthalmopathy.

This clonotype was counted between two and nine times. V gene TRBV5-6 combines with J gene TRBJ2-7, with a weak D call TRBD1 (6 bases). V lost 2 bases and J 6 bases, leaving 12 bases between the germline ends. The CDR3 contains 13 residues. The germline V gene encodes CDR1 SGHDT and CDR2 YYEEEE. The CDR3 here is CASSFFFRGEQYF. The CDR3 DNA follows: TGTGCCAGCAGCTTTTTTTTCAGGGGCGAGCAGTACTTC.

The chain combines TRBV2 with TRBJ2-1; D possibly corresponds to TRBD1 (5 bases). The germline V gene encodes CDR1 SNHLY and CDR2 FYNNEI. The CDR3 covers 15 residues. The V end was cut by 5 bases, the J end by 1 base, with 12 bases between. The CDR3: CASSSTALSYNEQFF. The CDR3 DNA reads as TGTGCCAGCAGTTCGACAGCGCTATCCTACAATGAGCAGTTCTTC.

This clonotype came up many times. The CDR3 nucleotides read TGCGCCAGCAGCCACGGACAGGGCTCCTACAATGAGCAGTTCTTC. Its translation: CASSHGQGSYNEQFF. The genes are TRBV5-1 and TRBJ2-1; 8 bases are shared with TRBD1. V shed 4 bases, J shed 0 bases, and the junction held 3 bases outside the gene matches. Germline V CDR1 and CDR2: SGHRS, YFSETQ. CDR3 size: 15 residues.

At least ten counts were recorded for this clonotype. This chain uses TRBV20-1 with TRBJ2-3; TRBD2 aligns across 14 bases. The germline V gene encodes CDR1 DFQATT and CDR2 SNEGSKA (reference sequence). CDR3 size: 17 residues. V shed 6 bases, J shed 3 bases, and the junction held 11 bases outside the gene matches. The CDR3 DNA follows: TGCAGTGCCTTAGGACTAGCGGGAGGTCCCGGGACAGATACGCAGTATTTT. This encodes CSALGLAGGPGTDTQYF.

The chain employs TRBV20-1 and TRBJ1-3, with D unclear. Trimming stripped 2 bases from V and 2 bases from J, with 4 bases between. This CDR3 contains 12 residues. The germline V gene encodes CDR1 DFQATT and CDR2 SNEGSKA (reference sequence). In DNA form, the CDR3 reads TGCAGTGCTAGACAGGCTGGAAACACCATATATTTT. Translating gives CSARQAGNTIYF.

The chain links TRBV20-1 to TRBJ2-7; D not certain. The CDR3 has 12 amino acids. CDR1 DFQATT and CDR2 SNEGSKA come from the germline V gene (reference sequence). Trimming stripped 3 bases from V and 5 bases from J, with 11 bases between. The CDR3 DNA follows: TGCAGTGCTAGCCCCCAAAGGGACGAGCAGTACTTC. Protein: CSASPQRDEQYF.

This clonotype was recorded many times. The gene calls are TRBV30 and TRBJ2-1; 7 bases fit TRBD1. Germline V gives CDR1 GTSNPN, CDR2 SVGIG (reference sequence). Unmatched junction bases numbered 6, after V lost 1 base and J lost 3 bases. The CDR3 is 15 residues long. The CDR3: CAWSGGSGGYNEQFF. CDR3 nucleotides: TGTGCCTGGAGTGGGGGGTCAGGGGGCTACAATGAGCAGTTCTTC. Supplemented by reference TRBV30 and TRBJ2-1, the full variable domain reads SQTIHQWPATLVQPVGSPLSLECTVEGTSNPNLYWYRQAAGRGLQLLFYSVGIGQISSEVPQNLSASRPQDRQFILSSKKLLLSDSGFYLCAWSGGSGGYNEQFFGPGTRLTVL.

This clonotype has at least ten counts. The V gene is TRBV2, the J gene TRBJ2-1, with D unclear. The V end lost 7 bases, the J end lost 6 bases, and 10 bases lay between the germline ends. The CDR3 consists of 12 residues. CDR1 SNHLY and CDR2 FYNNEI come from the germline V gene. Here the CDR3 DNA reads TGTGCCAGCATACCGCGTTCCAATGAGCAGTTCTTC. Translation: CASIPRSNEQFF.

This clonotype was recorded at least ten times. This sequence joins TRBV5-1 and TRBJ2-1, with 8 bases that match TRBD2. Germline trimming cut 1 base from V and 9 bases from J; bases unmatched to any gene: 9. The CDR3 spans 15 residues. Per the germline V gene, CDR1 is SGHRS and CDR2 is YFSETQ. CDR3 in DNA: TGCGCCAGCAGCTTGCTGGTAGCGGGACTGCCTGAGCAGTTCTTC. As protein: CASSLLVAGLPEQFF.

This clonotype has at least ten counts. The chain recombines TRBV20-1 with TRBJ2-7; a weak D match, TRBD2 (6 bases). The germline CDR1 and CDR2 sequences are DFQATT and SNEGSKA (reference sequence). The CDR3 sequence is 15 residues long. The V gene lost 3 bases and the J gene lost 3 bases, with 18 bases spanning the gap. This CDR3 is CSARRADWEVYEQYF. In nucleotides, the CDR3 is TGCAGTGCTAGGCGGGCCGACTGGGAGGTCTACGAGCAGTACTTC.

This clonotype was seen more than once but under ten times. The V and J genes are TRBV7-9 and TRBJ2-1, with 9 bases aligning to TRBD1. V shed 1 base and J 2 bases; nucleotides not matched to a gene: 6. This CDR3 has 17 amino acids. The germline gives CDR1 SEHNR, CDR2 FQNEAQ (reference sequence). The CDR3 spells CASSLERTGATYNEQFF. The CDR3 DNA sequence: TGTGCCAGCAGCTTAGAGAGGACAGGGGCCACCTACAATGAGCAGTTCTTC.

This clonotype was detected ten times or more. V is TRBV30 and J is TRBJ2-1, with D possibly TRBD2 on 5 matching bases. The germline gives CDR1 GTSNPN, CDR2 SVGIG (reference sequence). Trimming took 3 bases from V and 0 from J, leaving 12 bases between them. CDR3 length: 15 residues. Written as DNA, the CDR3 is TGTGCCTGGAGGACGGGGTTTAGCTCCTACAATGAGCAGTTCTTC. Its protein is CAWRTGFSSYNEQFF.

CDR3 region: CASSLNWGATTEAFF. In DNA, the CDR3 is TGTGCCAGCAGCTTGAATTGGGGCGCGACCACTGAAGCTTTCTTT. V is TRBV5-6 and J is TRBJ1-1; D might be TRBD1 (5 bases). Germline CDR1 is SGHDT and CDR2 is YYEEEE. The CDR3 runs 15 residues. Trimming took off 1 base at V and 4 bases at J, with 14 bases between the two ends.

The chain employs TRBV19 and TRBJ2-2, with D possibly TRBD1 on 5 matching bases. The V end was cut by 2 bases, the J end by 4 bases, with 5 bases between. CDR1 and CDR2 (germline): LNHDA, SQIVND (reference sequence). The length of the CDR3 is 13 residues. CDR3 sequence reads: CASSIQGTGELFF. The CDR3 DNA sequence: TGTGCCAGTAGTATACAGGGCACCGGGGAGCTGTTTTTT.

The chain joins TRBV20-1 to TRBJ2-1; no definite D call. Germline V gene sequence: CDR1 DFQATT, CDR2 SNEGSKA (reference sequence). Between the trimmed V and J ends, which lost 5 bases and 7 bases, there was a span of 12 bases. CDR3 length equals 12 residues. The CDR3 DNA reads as TGCAGTGCTCAGATGGGTAGGAATGAGCAGTTCTTC. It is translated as CSAQMGRNEQFF.

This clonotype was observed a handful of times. CDR3 DNA: TGTGCCAGCGGGGCCGGGGCGTACAATGAGCAGTTCTTC. Translation gives CASGAGAYNEQFF. V and J are TRBV7-3 and TRBJ2-1, with D tentatively TRBD1 or TRBD2 (5 bases each). The V end was cut by 8 bases, the J end by 4 bases, with 12 bases between. The CDR3 extends over 13 amino acids. Germline V gene lookup returns CDR1 SGHTA and CDR2 FQGTGA.

The CDR3 loop reads CAWSVGINKPQHF. As DNA, the CDR3 is TGTGCCTGGAGTGTAGGGATTAACAAGCCCCAGCATTTT. The rearrangement uses TRBV30 and TRBJ1-5; D remains unclear. V was cut by 0 bases and J by 8 bases, with 11 bases left in between. The germline gives CDR1 GTSNPN, CDR2 SVGIG (reference sequence). The CDR3 is 13 residues long.

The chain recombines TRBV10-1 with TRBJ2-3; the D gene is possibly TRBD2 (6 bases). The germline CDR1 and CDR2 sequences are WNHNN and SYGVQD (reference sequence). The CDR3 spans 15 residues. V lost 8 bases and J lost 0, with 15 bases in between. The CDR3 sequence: CASSSPGASTDTQYF. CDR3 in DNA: TGCGCCAGCTCTAGTCCGGGAGCAAGCACAGATACGCAGTATTTT.

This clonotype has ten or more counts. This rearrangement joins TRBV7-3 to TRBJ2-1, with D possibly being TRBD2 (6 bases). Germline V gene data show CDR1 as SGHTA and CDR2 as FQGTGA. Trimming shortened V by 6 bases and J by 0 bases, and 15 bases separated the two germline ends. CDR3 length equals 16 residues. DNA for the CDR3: TGTGCCAGCAGTCCTGCTAGCGTTAGCTCCTACAATGAGCAGTTCTTC. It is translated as CASSPASVSSYNEQFF. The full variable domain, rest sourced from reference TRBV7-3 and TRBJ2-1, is GAGVSQTPSNKVTEKGKYVELRCDPISGHTALYWYRQSLGQGPEFLIYFQGTGAADDSGLPNDRFFAVRPEGSVSTLKIQRTERGDSAVYLCASSPASVSSYNEQFFGPGTRLTVL.

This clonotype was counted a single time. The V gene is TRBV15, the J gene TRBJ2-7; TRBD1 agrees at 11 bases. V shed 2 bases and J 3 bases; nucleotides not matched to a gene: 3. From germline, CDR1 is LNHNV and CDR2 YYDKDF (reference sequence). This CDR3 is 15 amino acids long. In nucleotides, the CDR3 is TGTGCCACCAGCAGATACGGGACAGGGGGCTACGAGCAGTACTTC. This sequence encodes CATSRYGTGGYEQYF.

The CDR3 nucleotides are TGCAGCGTTGGCGAACAGGGAGCACGGGATGAGCAGTTCTTC. Translating it yields CSVGEQGARDEQFF. The V gene is TRBV29-1, the J gene TRBJ2-1, with a tentative D call TRBD1 (6 bases). CDR3 length equals 14 residues. V lost 4 bases and J lost 8, with 18 bases in between. Germline V lookup: CDR1 SQVTM, CDR2 ANQGSEA.

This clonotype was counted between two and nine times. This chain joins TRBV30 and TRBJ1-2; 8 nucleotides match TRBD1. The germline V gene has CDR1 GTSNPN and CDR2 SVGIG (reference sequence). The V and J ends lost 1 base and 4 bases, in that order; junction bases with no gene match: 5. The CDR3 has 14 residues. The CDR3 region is CAWSETGVGYGYTF. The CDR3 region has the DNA TGTGCCTGGAGTGAGACAGGGGTGGGCTATGGCTACACCTTC.

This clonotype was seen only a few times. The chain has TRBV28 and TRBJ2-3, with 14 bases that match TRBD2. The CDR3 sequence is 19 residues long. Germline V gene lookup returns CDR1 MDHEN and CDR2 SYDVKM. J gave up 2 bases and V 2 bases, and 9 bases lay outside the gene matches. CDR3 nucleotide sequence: TGTGCCAGCAGTTTACGACTAGCGGGAGGGCCCACCCTCACAGATACGCAGTATTTT. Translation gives CASSLRLAGGPTLTDTQYF.

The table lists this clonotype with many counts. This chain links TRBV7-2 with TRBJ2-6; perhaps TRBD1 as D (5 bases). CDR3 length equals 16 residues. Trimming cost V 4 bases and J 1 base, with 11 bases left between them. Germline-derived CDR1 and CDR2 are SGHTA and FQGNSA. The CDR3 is CASSSGSGSGANVLTF. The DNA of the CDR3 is TGTGCCAGCAGCTCAGGGTCAGGATCTGGGGCCAACGTCCTGACTTTC.

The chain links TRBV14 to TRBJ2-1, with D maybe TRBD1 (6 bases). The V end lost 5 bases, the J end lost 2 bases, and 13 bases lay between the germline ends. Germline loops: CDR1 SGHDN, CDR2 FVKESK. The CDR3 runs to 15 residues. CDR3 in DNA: TGTGCCAGCAGCAAAACGGACAGAACCTACAATGAGCAGTTCTTC. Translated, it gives CASSKTDRTYNEQFF. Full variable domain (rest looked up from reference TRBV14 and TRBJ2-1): EAGVTQFPSHSVIEKGQTVTLRCDPISGHDNLYWYRRVMGKEIKFLLHFVKESKQDESGMPNNRFLAERTGGTYSTLKVQPAELEDSGVYFCASSKTDRTYNEQFFGPGTRLTVL.

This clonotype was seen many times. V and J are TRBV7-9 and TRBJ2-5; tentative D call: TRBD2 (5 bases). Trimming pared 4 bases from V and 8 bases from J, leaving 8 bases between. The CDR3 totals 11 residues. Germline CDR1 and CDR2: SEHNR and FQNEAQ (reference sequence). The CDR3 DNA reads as TGTGCCAGCAGCTCGAGCGGCACCCAGTACTTC. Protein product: CASSSSGTQYF.

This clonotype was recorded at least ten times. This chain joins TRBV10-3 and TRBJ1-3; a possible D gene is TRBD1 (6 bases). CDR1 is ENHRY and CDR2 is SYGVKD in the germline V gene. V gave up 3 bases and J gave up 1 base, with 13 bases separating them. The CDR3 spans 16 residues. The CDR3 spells CAISERQAHSGNTIYF. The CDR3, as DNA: TGTGCCATCAGTGAACGACAGGCCCATTCTGGAAACACCATATATTTT.